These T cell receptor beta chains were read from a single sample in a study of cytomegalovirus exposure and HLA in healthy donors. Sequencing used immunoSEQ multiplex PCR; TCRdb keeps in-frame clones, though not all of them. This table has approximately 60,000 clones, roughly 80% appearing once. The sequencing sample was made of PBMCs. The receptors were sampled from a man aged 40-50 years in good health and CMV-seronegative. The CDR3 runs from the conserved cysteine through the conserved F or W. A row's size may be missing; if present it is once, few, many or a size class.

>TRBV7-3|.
CASSLFTGGPGTGELFF
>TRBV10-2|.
CASSADRGRQAFF
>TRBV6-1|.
CASSELAGGSTDTQYF
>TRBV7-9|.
CASSLQGIDQPQHF
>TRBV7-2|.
CASSREGAGGLLEQFF
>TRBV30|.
CAWDGDRWTEAFF
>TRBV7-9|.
CSSTSGNQPQHF
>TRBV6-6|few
CASSYVSTDTQYF
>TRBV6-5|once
CASSTLTGKRGYTF
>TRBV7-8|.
CASIPGQSRSPLHF
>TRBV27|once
CASSPTGGGLGTEAFF
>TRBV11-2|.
CASSLTRGGNQPQHF
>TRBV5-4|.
CASSGYRTFVDGDTF
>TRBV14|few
CASSQASGLTYEQYF
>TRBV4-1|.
CASSQEPDGPLGPQHF
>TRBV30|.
CAQIQGAHGYTF
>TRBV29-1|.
CSVAHNQETQYF
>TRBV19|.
CASEDRGNTGELFF
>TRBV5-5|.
CASSPGQGSQPQHF
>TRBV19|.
CATKGGTDTQYF
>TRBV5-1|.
CASSPSLAGFNNEQFF
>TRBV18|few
CASSPGQDYGYTF
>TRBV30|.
CAWSSETPTEAFF
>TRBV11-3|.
CASSLDRLGSAYEQYF
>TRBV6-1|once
CASSEAGGGQTQYF
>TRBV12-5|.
CASGSQTGTANTGELFF
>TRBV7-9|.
CASSVSGQGTTDTQYF
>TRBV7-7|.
CASSSTVNTEAFF